The clone carrying this T cell receptor (beta chain) came up a few times. The CDR3 extends over 14 amino acids. The germline CDR1 and CDR2 sequences are SGHTA and FQGTGA. V lost 7 bases and J 2 bases, leaving 12 bases between the germline ends. This record belongs to a study of T cell changes during pregnancy in multiple sclerosis. The protocol was immunoSEQ multiplex PCR, while the TCRdb copy is restricted to in-frame clones and leaves out a portion. The table records about 80,000 clones, about 92% of them present only once. The starting material was peripheral blood, obtained before pregnancy. V and J are TRBV7-3 and TRBJ1-5; D possibly corresponds to TRBD1 (5 bases). This sequence originates from a female donor with multiple sclerosis, enrolled in a pregnancy study. Written as DNA, the CDR3 is TGTGCCAGCACCCAGGGTCCTGGCAATCAGCCCCAGCATTTT. It translates to CASTQGPGNQPQHF.